The entry below describes one TCR beta chain. TCRdb's copy holds only in-frame clones and misses some; the assay was immunoSEQ multiplex PCR. This table has more than 60,000 clones, around 92% appearing once. This record belongs to a study of human versus mouse CDR3 diversity and MHC coevolution. The CDR3 sequence is 15 residues long. Germline CDR1 reads SEHNR; CDR2 reads FQNEAQ (reference sequence). Losses at the gene ends were 2 bases for V and 5 bases for J; bases not matched to a gene: 7. The rearrangement uses TRBV7-9 and TRBJ2-7; 9 bases are a match to TRBD2. Material for sequencing was naive CD4+ T cells from blood. Subset here: CD45RO-negative CD62L-positive naive CD4 T cells. The TCR sequence derives from a person aged 30 to 69 in good health. DNA of the CDR3: TGTGCCAGCAGCTTATTGGCTAGCGGGGACCACGAGCAGTACTTC. It yields the protein CASSLLASGDHEQYF.